A selection of T cell receptor beta chains follows, all from one sample in a study of T cells in Graves' hyperthyroidism and ophthalmopathy. TCRdb passed the multiplex PCR reads through MiXCR, listing each CDR3 protein once. The table records 700,000 to 850,000 distinct CDR3 sequences, around a third of them present only once. Sequences were obtained from blood. The receptor set was obtained from a woman between 40 and 55 years old with Graves' hyperthyroidism. Both conserved end residues are part of each CDR3. A D gene is named only where the DNA matches it firmly. Size is stated for part of the rows, as once, few or many counts, or as a class when the clone is expanded.

V	J	D	size	DNA	CDR3
TRBV28	TRBJ1-4	-	-	TGTGCCAGCAGTCTGGATGGGGGTGCAACTAATGAAAAACTGTTTTTT	CASSLDGGATNEKLFF
TRBV10-3	TRBJ2-2	-	-	TGTGCCAGCGGCTTCCCAGGGAGCACCTCCGGGGAGCTGTTTTTT	CASGFPGSTSGELFF
TRBV29-1	TRBJ1-2	-	many	TGCAGCCAGGCGGCAAACTATGGCTACACCTTC	CSQAANYGYTF
TRBV9	TRBJ2-5	TRBD2	-	TGTGCCAGCAGCAGGGGCTCTAGCGGGGGGTTGCAAGAGACCCAGTACTTC	CASSRGSSGGLQETQYF
TRBV20-1	TRBJ1-5	-	many	TGCAGTGCTAGAGAGGCGGTGTTCCAGCCCCAGCATTTT	CSAREAVFQPQHF
TRBV9	TRBJ2-5	TRBD2	many	TGTGCCAGCAGCGTGGGAAGCGGGGCTTACCAAGAGACCCAGTACTTC	CASSVGSGAYQETQYF
TRBV5-1	TRBJ2-7	-	once	TGCGCCAGCAGCCAAGATTTGCAGGGGCGCTACGAGCAGTACTTC	CASSQDLQGRYEQYF
TRBV29-1	TRBJ1-2	-	-	TGCAGCCTACAGGTAGGCTATGGCTACACCTTC	CSLQVGYGYTF
TRBV6-6	TRBJ1-4	-	-	TGTGCCAGCAGTCGCCCAGCAATCAGCCGTGAAAAACTGTTTTTT	CASSRPAISREKLFF
TRBV29-1	TRBJ2-7	TRBD1	-	TGCAGCAGGGGACAGGTCAACGAGCAGTACTTC	CSRGQVNEQYF
TRBV6-5	TRBJ2-5	-	few	TGTGGGGCAGGCTACCAAGAGACCCAGTACTTC	CGAGYQETQYF
TRBV6-2/TRBV6-3	TRBJ2-6	-	many	TGTGCCAGCAGCGCCCTGACTGGGGCCAACGTCCTGACTTTC	CASSALTGANVLTF
TRBV5-5	TRBJ1-1	-	-	TGTGCCAGCAGCTTGAACGGGGGCAACACTGAAGCTTTCTTT	CASSLNGGNTEAFF
TRBV20-1	TRBJ1-2	-	-	TGCAGTGCTAGTAGTACCGGGCCCTTCCCTGAAGACAACTATGGCTACACCTTC	CSASSTGPFPEDNYGYTF
TRBV25-1	TRBJ1-6	-	many	TGTGCCAGCAGTTTCGGCGGAGGTTCACCCCTCCACTTT	CASSFGGGSPLHF
TRBV12-3/TRBV12-4	TRBJ1-2	-	-	TGTGCCAGCAGCCCAGGGACTGCCGGCCTGGGCTACACCTTC	CASSPGTAGLGYTF
TRBV29-1	TRBJ1-4	-	-	TGCAGCGTAGAATACGCCGGGGAAGGAAAACTGTTTTTT	CSVEYAGEGKLFF
TRBV7-9	TRBJ1-2	-	many	TGTGCCAGCAGCTTAGGTTCAGGGGACTATGGCTACACCTTC	CASSLGSGDYGYTF
TRBV5-6	TRBJ1-2	TRBD1	-	TGTGCCAGCAGCGGGGGACAGGGTTCAAACTATGGATACACCTTC	CASSGGQGSNYGYTF
TRBV20-1	TRBJ1-2	-	-	TGCAGTGGGGGGTGTTATGGCTACACCTTC	CSGGCYGYTF
TRBV7-9	TRBJ1-4	-	-	TGTGCCAGCAGCTCGGAGACCGAAAAACTGTTTTTT	CASSSETEKLFF
TRBV7-9	TRBJ2-3	-	-	TGTGCCAGCAGCTTCAGGGCGGGCACAGATACGCAGTATTTT	CASSFRAGTDTQYF
TRBV7-2	TRBJ1-3	-	many	TGTGCCAGCAACGCGGCGATAAGAAACACCATATATTTT	CASNAAIRNTIYF
TRBV10-3	TRBJ1-2	TRBD1	many	TGTGCCAGCCGGATGGACAGGAACAACTATGGCTACACCTTC	CASRMDRNNYGYTF